This T cell receptor beta chain comes out of a study of shared clonotypes between healthy human individuals (dated by TCRdb to the early 2020s). A note on the overall study: A couple of women and three men aged 18 to 49 years were included in the cohort. To estimate repertoire size and how much clonotype sharing occurs between individuals, the study deeply sequenced the blood TCR repertoires of roughly 5 healthy adults. For each donor, three plates each were used for CD4 naive and CD4 memory, two plates were used for CD8 naive, and one plate was used for CD8 memory. Different laboratories and diverse techniques were used to prepare libraries and sequence TCR repertoires, to increase sequencing depth and limit assay-specific biases. Each donor's leukapheresis produced roughly between about 0.8 and 8.9 billion PBMCs.

Here is what the overall study found, with its caveats: Higher generation probabilities were observed for clonotypes shared by all four sorted-subset donors than for non-shared clonotypes. Naive subsets generally had larger estimated clonotype richness than memory subsets did. Sharing across a few donors was observed for about 5% of naive CD4, less than 4% of naive CD8, 2% to 2.5% of memory CD4, and roughly 0.43% of memory CD8 clonotypes. Even with the large sequencing depth, rarefaction of the sorted-subset datasets indicated that sequencing was incomplete. Based on pairwise subsampling, the degree of clonotype sharing among donors was expected to be affected by sequencing depth. Because the study included a small number of donors, the genetic and exposure-history diversity represented was limited. Sampling was restricted to blood, and TCR repertoires in tissue are likely to differ from TCR repertoires in blood.

For CDR1 and CDR2, the germline V gene lists SGHTA and FQGNSA. The CDR3 goes from the cysteine to the phenylalanine over 14 residues. Only the CDR3 region is kept as DNA, spanning 42 bases read in frame from base 1. V trim: 1 base; J trim: 10 bases; unmatched bases: 8. Using the deep immunoSEQ assay, TCR CDR3 regions were amplified from genomic DNA by multiplex PCR. Genomic DNA extracted from each cell subset was distributed evenly over all wells of several immunoSEQ 96-well plates, and each plate served as one replicate. For sorted subsets, about 210 ng of genomic DNA, equivalent to about 30,000 T cell genomes, went into each replicate PCR. The purified libraries were quantified using a Qubit 3.0 fluorometer, sized with a Bioanalyzer 2100, and then quantified again using the KAPA Library Quantification kit. Each immunoSEQ 96-well plate was sequenced on its own single-read 150-cycle Illumina NextSeq 550 flow cell. As for the original processing: Because the immunoSEQ output held only junctional sequences and lacked quality scores, the filtering could not match the filtering applied to full-length reads. Sequences were annotated with PyIR, a Python wrapper for IgBLAST v1.9, and V/J genes and CDR3 were assigned using IMGT germline references. Reads were filtered out if the reads had weak V/J assignments (E-value above 1e-6), no CDR3, stop codons, out-of-frame junctions, or ambiguous translated residues. A V3J clonotype was defined by an identical inferred V gene, J gene, and CDR3 amino acid sequence. Percentage overlap between repertoires was computed as shared unique clonotypes divided by the size of the smaller repertoire. RTK rarefaction, the Chao1 estimator, and Recon v2.1 estimates of unobserved clonotypes were used to assess repertoire richness. Generation probabilities for all TCRbeta clonotypes obtained by the gDNA method from several donors were computed using OLGA. TCRdb mirrors the immuneACCESS table, restricted to in-frame sequences. Some clones are absent from its copies; in checked studies, under half trace to an unresolved V gene, and the reason for the others is unknown. V and J calls and clone size follow that table, whereas D and trimming were derived from the DNA. In this sample the table shows some 1.5 million clones, 98% of which occur a single time. In total, the top ten clones hold 0.4% to 0.55% of the sample.

Points on this clone: This clone's antigen is unknown. It has no much larger one-base neighbor in the sample; base qualities were not kept.

The donors were healthy, HIV-negative adults with no recently reported acute infections or vaccinations. Every donor was a Caucasian adult living in Nashville, Tennessee, USA. CD4+ T cells were enriched by magnetic negative selection, after which naive cells were positively selected on CD45RA and the negative fraction was taken as the memory subset. After blood collection by leukapheresis, PBMCs were isolated using Ficoll-Histopaque density gradient centrifugation and then cryopreserved in the vapor phase of liquid nitrogen. Analytical flow cytometry was used to check the purity and quantity of each magnetically sorted T cell population. Each sorted fraction had its genomic DNA isolated and then quantified by UV absorbance on a Nanodrop 2000c.

Specimen: naive CD4+ T cells sorted from blood. This specimen's cell subset or site label, interpreted: CD45RA+ positively selected. The rearrangement combines TRBV7-2 with TRBJ2-3; 7 central bases correspond to TRBD1. The TCR sequence derives from a man aged 25-40 years in good health. The CDR3 in this case is CASSLVVTGLAQYF. The nucleotides are TGTGCCAGCAGCTTAGTAGTGACAGGGCTGGCGCAGTATTTT. With the rest looked up from the reference TRBV7-2 and TRBJ2-3 genes rather than sequenced, the full variable domain is GAGVSQSPSNKVTEKGKDVELRCDPISGHTALYWYRQSLGQGLEFLIYFQGNSAPDKSGLPSDRFSAERTGGSVSTLTIQRTQQEDSAVYLCASSLVVTGLAQYFGPGTRLTVL.